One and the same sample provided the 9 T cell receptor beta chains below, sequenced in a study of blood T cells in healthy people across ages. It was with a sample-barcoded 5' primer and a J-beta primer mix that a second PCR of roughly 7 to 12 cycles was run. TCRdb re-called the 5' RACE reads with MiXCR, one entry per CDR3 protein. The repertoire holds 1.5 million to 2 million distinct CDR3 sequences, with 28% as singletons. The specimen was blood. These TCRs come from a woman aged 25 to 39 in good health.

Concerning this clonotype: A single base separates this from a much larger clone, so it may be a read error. Written as DNA, the CDR3 is TGCAGTGCTAGAGATTGGGCAGGAAGCTCTGGGGCCAACGTCCTGACTTTC. It specifies CSARDWAGSSGANVLTF. This chain uses TRBV20-1 with TRBJ2-6; D unresolved. This CDR3 spans 17 amino acids. Germline V gene lookup returns CDR1 DFQATT and CDR2 SNEGSKA (reference sequence). Trimming took off 0 bases at V and 0 bases at J, with 12 bases between the two ends.

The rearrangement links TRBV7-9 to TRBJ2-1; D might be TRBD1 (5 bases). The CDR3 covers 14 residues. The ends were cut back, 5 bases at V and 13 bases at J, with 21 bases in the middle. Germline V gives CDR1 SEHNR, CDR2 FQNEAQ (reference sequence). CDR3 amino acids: CASSKQTVSETQFF. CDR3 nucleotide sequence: TGTGCCAGCAGCAAGCAGACAGTTTCAGAGACCCAGTTCTTC.

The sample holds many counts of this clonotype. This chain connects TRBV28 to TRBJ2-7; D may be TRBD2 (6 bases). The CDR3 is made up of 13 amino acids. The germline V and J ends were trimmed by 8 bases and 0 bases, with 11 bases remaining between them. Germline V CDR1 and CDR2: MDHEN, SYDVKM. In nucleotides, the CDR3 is TGTGCCAGCGGGGACGGGGGCTCCTACGAGCAGTACTTC. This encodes CASGDGGSYEQYF. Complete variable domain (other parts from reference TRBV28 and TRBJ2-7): DVKVTQSSRYLVKRTGEKVFLECVQDMDHENMFWYRQDPGLGLRLIYFSYDVKMKEKGDIPEGYSVSREKKERFSLILESASTNQTSMYLCASGDGGSYEQYFGPGTRLTVT.

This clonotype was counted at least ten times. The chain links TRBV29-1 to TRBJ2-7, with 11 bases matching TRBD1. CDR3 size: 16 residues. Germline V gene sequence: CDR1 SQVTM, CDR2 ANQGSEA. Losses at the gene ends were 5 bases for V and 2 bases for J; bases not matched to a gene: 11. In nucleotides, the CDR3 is TGCAGCGTTTCGGGGGGACCGGGACAGGGGGCCTACGAGCAGTACTTC. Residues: CSVSGGPGQGAYEQYF.

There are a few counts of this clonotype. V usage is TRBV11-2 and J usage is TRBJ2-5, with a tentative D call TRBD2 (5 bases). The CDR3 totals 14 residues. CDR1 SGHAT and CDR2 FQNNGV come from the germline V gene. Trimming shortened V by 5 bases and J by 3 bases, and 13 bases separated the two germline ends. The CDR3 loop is CASSPRATKETQYF. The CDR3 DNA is TGTGCCAGCAGCCCAAGGGCGACTAAAGAGACCCAGTACTTC. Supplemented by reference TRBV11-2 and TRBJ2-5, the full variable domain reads EAGVAQSPRYKIIEKRQSVAFWCNPISGHATLYWYQQILGQGPKLLIQFQNNGVVDDSQLPKDRFSAERLKGVDSTLKIQPAKLEDSAVYLCASSPRATKETQYFGPGTRLLVL.

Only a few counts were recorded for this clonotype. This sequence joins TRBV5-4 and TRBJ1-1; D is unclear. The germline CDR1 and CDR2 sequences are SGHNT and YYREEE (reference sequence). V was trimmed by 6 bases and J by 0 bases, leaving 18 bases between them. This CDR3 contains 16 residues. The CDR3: CASTPGPTVLNTEAFF. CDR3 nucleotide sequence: TGTGCCAGCACCCCAGGCCCGACGGTATTGAACACTGAAGCTTTCTTT.

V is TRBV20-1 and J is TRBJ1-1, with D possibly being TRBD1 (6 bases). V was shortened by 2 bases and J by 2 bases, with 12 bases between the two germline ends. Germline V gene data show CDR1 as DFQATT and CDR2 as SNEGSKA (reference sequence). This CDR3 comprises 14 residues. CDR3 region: CSARTTGRNTEAFF. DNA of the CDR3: TGCAGTGCTAGAACCACAGGGAGAAACACTGAAGCTTTCTTT.

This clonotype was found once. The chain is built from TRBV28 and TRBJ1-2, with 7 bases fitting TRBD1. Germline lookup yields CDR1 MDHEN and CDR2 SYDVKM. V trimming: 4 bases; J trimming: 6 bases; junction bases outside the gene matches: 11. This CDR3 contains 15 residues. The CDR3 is CASSSLPTGKDGYTF. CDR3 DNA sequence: TGTGCCAGCAGTTCCCTACCGACAGGGAAGGATGGCTACACCTTC.

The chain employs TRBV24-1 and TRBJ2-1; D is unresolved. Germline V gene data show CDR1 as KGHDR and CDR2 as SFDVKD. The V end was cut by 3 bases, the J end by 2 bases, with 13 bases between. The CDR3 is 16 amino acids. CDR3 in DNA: TGTGCCACCAGTGATCGCTCGGGTATCGCCTACAATGAGCAGTTCTTC. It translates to CATSDRSGIAYNEQFF.